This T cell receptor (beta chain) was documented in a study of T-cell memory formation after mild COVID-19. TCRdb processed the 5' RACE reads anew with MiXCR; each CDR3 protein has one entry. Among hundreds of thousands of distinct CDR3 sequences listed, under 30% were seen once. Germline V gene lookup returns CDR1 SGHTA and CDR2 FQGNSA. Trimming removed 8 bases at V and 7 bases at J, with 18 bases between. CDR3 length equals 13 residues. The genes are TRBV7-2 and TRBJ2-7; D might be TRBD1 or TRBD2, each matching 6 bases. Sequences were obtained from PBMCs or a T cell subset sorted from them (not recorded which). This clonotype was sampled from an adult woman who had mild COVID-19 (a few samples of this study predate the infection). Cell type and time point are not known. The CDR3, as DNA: TGTGCCAGCTGTAAAGGGGGGAGCCAAGAGCAGTACTTC. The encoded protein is CASCKGGSQEQYF.